This entry describes one T cell receptor beta chain. The antigen remains undetermined. These data are taken from a study of shared clonotypes between healthy human individuals. Study-wide background: Each donor had three CD4 naive, three CD4 memory, two CD8 naive and one CD8 memory plate. Findings and caveats of the study: Shared clonotypes: roughly 5% naive CD4, 3.5% to 4% naive CD8, roughly 2.4% memory CD4, roughly 0.4% memory CD8. An expected dependence of interdonor clonotype sharing on sequencing depth was noted.

Once extracted for a subset, genomic DNA was divided evenly among several immunoSEQ plates. Measured with immunoSEQ multiplex PCR; TCRdb has only the in-frame clones, and not every one. The table lists 2.3 million or so clones, approximately 95% of them singletons. The germline V gene encodes CDR1 SGHRS and CDR2 YFSETQ. After removal of 4 bases from V and 7 bases from J, the junction contained 12 bases not matched to a gene. The CDR3 runs 15 residues. Source material: naive CD4+ T cells from PBMCs. As to subset: CD45RA+ positively selected. The chain uses TRBV5-1 and TRBJ1-2; 8 positions match TRBD1. This clonotype was sampled from a man younger than 35 in good health. Some clones in this sample may be carry-over from other donors' samples. DNA of the CDR3: TGCGCCAGCAGCCAAACCCAGGGGGCAACGGGTGGCTACACCTTC. Its protein is CASSQTQGATGGYTF.